Listed below are T cell receptor beta chains from one sample, sequenced in a study of cytomegalovirus exposure and HLA in healthy donors. Sequencing was performed with immunoSEQ multiplex PCR; in TCRdb, only in-frame clones are kept and a portion is missing. Seen here are over 150,000 clones, approximately 84% observed once, and the top ten hold under 5%. Sequencing was done on a sample of PBMCs. Receptors originate from a girl between 5 and 17 years old in good health and CMV-seropositive. Both conserved end residues are part of each CDR3. A D gene is named only where the DNA matches it firmly. Rows give clone size only sometimes, using once, few, many, or a class for an expanded clone.

v_gene,j_gene,d_gene,abundance,CDR3aa,CDR3nt
TRBV5-6,TRBJ2-7,-,-,CASSRGGFFYEQYF,TGTGCCAGCAGCAGGGGGGGATTTTTCTACGAGCAGTACTTC
TRBV2,TRBJ1-4,-,-,CASSEFAGDGKLFF,TGTGCCAGCAGTGAGTTCGCAGGGGATGGAAAACTGTTTTTT
TRBV18,TRBJ2-3,TRBD1,-,CASSPQGASTDTQYF,TGTGCCAGCTCACCACAGGGGGCTTCCACAGATACGCAGTATTTT
TRBV11-2,TRBJ1-3,-,-,CASSSQGSWVGNTIYF,TGTGCCAGCAGCTCGCAGGGGAGCTGGGTGGGAAACACCATATATTTT
TRBV13,TRBJ2-5,TRBD2,-,CASSKLAGGPSETQYF,TGTGCCAGCAGCAAATTAGCGGGGGGCCCCTCGGAGACCCAGTACTTC
TRBV5-6,TRBJ1-2,TRBD1,few,CASSLAWDRIYGYTF,TGTGCCAGCAGCTTGGCCTGGGACAGAATTTATGGCTACACCTTC
TRBV5-6,TRBJ2-7,TRBD1,-,CASSFGTVAYEQYF,TGTGCCAGCAGCTTCGGGACAGTTGCCTACGAGCAGTACTTC
TRBV5-4,TRBJ1-3,-,-,CASRTASSGNTIYF,TGTGCCAGTCGGACAGCCTCCTCTGGAAACACCATATATTTT
TRBV7-2,TRBJ1-1,-,-,CASSLGGESTEAFF,TGTGCCAGCAGCTTGGGAGGGGAGAGCACTGAAGCTTTCTTT
TRBV5-1,TRBJ2-5,-,-,CASSFHDRYQETQYF,TGCGCCAGCAGCTTTCATGACAGATACCAAGAGACCCAGTACTTC
TRBV30,TRBJ1-4,-,once,CAGGGWNEKLFF,TGTGCCGGGGGGGGTTGGAATGAAAAACTGTTTTTT
TRBV16,TRBJ1-1,-,-,CASSLFPGGALNTEAFF,TGTGCCAGCAGCCTTTTTCCTGGCGGAGCACTGAACACTGAAGCTTTCTTT
TRBV4-1,TRBJ1-1,TRBD1,-,CASSQARDSANTEAFF,TGCGCCAGCAGCCAAGCCCGGGACAGCGCCAACACTGAAGCTTTCTTT
TRBV28,TRBJ1-6,-,-,CASIRTVGANSSPLHF,TGTGCCAGCATCCGAACGGTGGGAGCCAATAGCTCACCCCTCCACTTT
TRBV4-1,TRBJ2-1,TRBD1,-,CASSQEWGTANNEQFF,TGCGCCAGCAGCCAAGAGTGGGGGACAGCGAACAATGAGCAGTTCTTC
TRBV6-5,TRBJ2-7,-,-,CASRARQATYEQYF,TGTGCCAGCAGAGCCCGACAGGCTACCTACGAGCAGTACTTC
TRBV6-5,TRBJ1-2,-,-,CASMRLYGYTF,TGTGCCAGCATGAGGCTCTATGGCTACACCTTC
TRBV10-2,TRBJ1-1,TRBD1,few,CASSWDREGGTEAFF,TGCGCCAGCAGCTGGGACAGAGAGGGTGGTACTGAAGCTTTCTTT
TRBV7-2,TRBJ1-1,-,-,CASSQRGPTEAFF,TGTGCCAGCAGCCAGAGAGGCCCGACTGAAGCTTTCTTT
TRBV13,TRBJ1-1,-,-,CASSPPFAGAGEAFF,TGTGCCAGCAGCCCACCCTTTGCGGGGGCGGGTGAAGCTTTCTTT
TRBV10-3,TRBJ1-2,-,-,CAIRSLGGIPTSNYGYTF,TGTGCCATCAGGAGCTTGGGAGGGATCCCTACCTCCAACTATGGCTACACCTTC
TRBV4-2,TRBJ2-5,TRBD1,-,CASSLLDRGEETQYF,TGTGCCAGCAGCCTTCTGGACAGGGGAGAAGAGACCCAGTACTTC
TRBV7-6,TRBJ2-7,TRBD1,-,CASSFRQGRSYEQYF,TGTGCCAGCAGCTTTCGACAGGGCCGCTCCTACGAGCAGTACTTC
TRBV5-1,TRBJ2-1,TRBD1,-,CASSQGTAINEQFF,TGCGCCAGCAGCCAGGGGACAGCAATCAATGAGCAGTTCTTC
TRBV5-1,TRBJ2-3,-,-,CASSFGGAPDTQYF,TGCGCCAGCAGTTTTGGTGGGGCCCCAGATACGCAGTATTTT
TRBV6-1,TRBJ1-3,-,-,CASSEYPQSGNTIYF,TGTGCCAGCAGTGAATACCCGCAGTCTGGAAACACCATATATTTT
TRBV4-1,TRBJ2-7,TRBD1,-,CASSHGTGRGDEQYF,TGCGCCAGCAGCCATGGGACAGGGCGAGGAGACGAGCAGTACTTC
TRBV9,TRBJ1-4,-,-,CASSVVQGFGEKLFF,TGTGCCAGCAGCGTAGTTCAGGGATTTGGAGAAAAACTGTTTTTT
TRBV19,TRBJ1-2,TRBD1,-,CASSIYSGTGVGYTF,TGTGCCAGTAGTATTTATTCTGGGACAGGGGTTGGCTACACCTTC
TRBV7-9,TRBJ2-2,TRBD1,-,CAPWTGGDGELFF,TGTGCCCCCTGGACAGGGGGCGACGGGGAGCTGTTTTTT
TRBV7-3,TRBJ2-3,-,-,CASTFGQSTDTQYF,TGTGCCAGCACCTTCGGACAGAGCACAGATACGCAGTATTTT
TRBV14,TRBJ1-2,-,-,CASSQAMWGLGGYTF,TGTGCCAGCAGCCAAGCGATGTGGGGCTTGGGTGGCTACACCTTC
TRBV19,TRBJ1-2,-,-,CATSPANYGYTF,TGTGCCACCAGTCCCGCTAACTATGGCTACACCTTC
TRBV2,TRBJ1-5,-,once,CASRFDRPNQPQHF,TGTGCCAGTAGGTTCGACAGGCCCAATCAGCCCCAGCATTTT
TRBV27,TRBJ1-2,TRBD1,-,CASSPIGGQIYTF,TGTGCCAGCAGCCCCATAGGGGGACAGATCTACACCTTC
TRBV19,TRBJ1-4,-,-,CASSPPGGAYEKLFF,TGTGCCAGTAGTCCCCCGGGGGGCGCGTATGAAAAACTGTTTTTT
TRBV11-2,TRBJ2-2,TRBD2,-,CASSLISGGFSGELFF,TGTGCCAGCAGCTTAATCAGCGGGGGGTTCTCCGGGGAGCTGTTTTTT
TRBV5-6,TRBJ2-1,TRBD1,-,CASSLRPGTGGGSYNEQFF,TGTGCCAGCAGCCTCCGTCCCGGGACAGGGGGGGGCTCCTACAATGAGCAGTTCTTC
TRBV7-3,TRBJ1-1,-,-,CASSFGGDTEAFF,TGTGCCAGCAGCTTCGGAGGGGACACTGAAGCTTTCTTT
TRBV30,TRBJ1-6,-,-,CAWSSGESSYNSPLHF,TGTGCCTGGAGTTCCGGGGAGAGCTCCTATAATTCACCCCTCCACTTT
TRBV7-6,TRBJ2-5,TRBD2,few,CASSALAGETQETQYF,TGTGCCAGCAGCGCACTAGCGGGGGAAACCCAAGAGACCCAGTACTTC
TRBV7-9,TRBJ1-1,TRBD1,-,CASSSGQDFMNTEAFF,TGTGCCAGCAGCTCGGGACAGGATTTTATGAACACTGAAGCTTTCTTT
TRBV30,TRBJ2-5,TRBD2,-,CAWRGGVKGETQYF,TGTGCCTGGAGGGGAGGGGTTAAGGGAGAGACCCAGTACTTC
TRBV7-9,TRBJ1-1,-,-,CASTRGSPRAEAFF,TGTGCCAGCACCAGGGGCAGCCCCCGTGCTGAAGCTTTCTTT
TRBV5-6,TRBJ1-1,-,-,CASSLGGNTEAFF,TGTGCCAGCAGCCTAGGGGGGAACACTGAAGCTTTCTTT
TRBV7-6,TRBJ2-3,TRBD2,once,CASSLSPGLAGDTQYF,TGTGCCAGCAGCTTATCACCGGGGCTAGCGGGAGATACGCAGTATTTT
TRBV7-8,TRBJ2-7,-,-,CASSPVRTLVTYEQYF,TGTGCCAGCAGCCCGGTAAGGACACTTGTTACCTACGAGCAGTACTTC
TRBV7-8,TRBJ2-3,TRBD2,-,CASSLARLAIDTQYF,TGTGCCAGCAGCTTAGCGCGACTAGCCATAGATACGCAGTATTTT